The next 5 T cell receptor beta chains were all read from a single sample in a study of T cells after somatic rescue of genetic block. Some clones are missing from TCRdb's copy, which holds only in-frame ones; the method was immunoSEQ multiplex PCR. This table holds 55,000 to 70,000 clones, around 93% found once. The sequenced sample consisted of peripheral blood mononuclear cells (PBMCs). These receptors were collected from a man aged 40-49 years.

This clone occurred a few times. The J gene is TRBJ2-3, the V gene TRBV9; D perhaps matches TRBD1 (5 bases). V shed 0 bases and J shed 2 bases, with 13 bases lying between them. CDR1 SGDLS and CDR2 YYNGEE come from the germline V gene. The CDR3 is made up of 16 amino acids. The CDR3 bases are TGTGCCAGCAGCGTAGACTTGGCCAGGGCCACAGATACGCAGTATTTT. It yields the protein CASSVDLARATDTQYF.

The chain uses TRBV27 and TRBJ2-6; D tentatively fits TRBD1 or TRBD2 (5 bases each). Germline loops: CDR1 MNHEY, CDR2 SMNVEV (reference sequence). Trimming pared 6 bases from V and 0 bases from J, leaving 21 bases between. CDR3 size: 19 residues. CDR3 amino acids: CASRPTTLTGRSGANVLTF. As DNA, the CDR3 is TGTGCCAGCAGACCTACGACATTGACGGGGCGCTCTGGGGCCAACGTCCTGACTTTC.

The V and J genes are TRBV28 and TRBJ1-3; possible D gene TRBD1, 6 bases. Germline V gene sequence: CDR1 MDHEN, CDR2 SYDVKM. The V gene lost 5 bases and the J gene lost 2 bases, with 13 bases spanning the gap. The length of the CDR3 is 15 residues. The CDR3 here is CASSAAGHPGNTIYF. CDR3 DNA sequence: TGTGCCAGCAGTGCCGCGGGACACCCTGGAAACACCATATATTTT.

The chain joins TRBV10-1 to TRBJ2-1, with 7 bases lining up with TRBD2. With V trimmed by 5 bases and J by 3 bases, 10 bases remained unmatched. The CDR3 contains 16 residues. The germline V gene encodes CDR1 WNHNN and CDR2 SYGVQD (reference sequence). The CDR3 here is CASSKRRDYLYNEQFF. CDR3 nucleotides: TGCGCCAGCAGTAAAAGACGGGACTACCTCTACAATGAGCAGTTCTTC.

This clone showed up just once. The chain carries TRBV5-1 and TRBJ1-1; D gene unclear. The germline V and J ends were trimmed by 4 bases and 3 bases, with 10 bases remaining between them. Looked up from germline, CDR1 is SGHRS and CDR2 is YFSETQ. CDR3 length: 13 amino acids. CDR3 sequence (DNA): TGCGCCAGCAGCGCCGAGGGATACACTGAAGCTTTCTTT. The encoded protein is CASSAEGYTEAFF. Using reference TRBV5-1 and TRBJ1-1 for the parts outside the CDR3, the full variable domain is KAGVTQTPRYLIKTRGQQVTLSCSPISGHRSVSWYQQTPGQGLQFLFEYFSETQRNKGNFPGRFSGRQFSNSRSEMNVSTLELGDSALYLCASSAEGYTEAFFGQGTRLTVV.